These 26 T cell receptor beta chains came from one sample sequenced in a study of shared clonotypes between healthy human individuals. Measured with immunoSEQ multiplex PCR; TCRdb has only the in-frame clones, and not every one. This sample has some 2,000,000 clones; just under 95% occur once, and the top ten carry more than 0.95%. The naive CD8 subset, CD45RO-negative cells positively selected for CCR7, excluded terminally differentiated effector memory CD45RA+ cells. Input material: naive CD8+ T cells sorted from blood. These receptors were collected from a man between 18 and 35 years old in good health.

This sequence joins TRBV7-8 and TRBJ1-2, with a weak D call TRBD1 (6 bases). V shed 0 bases and J shed 4 bases, with 15 bases lying between them. The CDR3 runs to 16 residues. Germline CDR1 SGHVS, CDR2 FQNEAQ. CDR3 protein: CASSLAETGTRYGYTF. For the CDR3, the DNA is TGTGCCAGCAGCTTAGCGGAAACAGGGACGCGCTATGGCTACACCTTC. The full variable domain, completed using reference TRBV7-8 and TRBJ1-2, is GAGVSQSPRYKVAKRGQDVALRCDPISGHVSLFWYQQALGQGPEFLTYFQNEAQLDKSGLPSDRFFAERPEGSVSTLKIQRTQQEDSAVYLCASSLAETGTRYGYTFGSGTRLTVV.

The chain uses TRBV11-2 and TRBJ2-3; 7 bases align to TRBD2. The CDR3 is made up of 17 amino acids. The V and J ends lost 0 bases and 0 bases, in that order; junction bases with no gene match: 6. Germline-derived CDR1 and CDR2 are SGHAT and FQNNGV. The CDR3 nucleotides read TGTGCCAGCAGCTTAGAGGCTAGCGGCTCTAGCACAGATACGCAGTATTTT. Residues: CASSLEASGSSTDTQYF.

The chain is built from TRBV6-1 and TRBJ2-7; 14 positions match TRBD2. Unmatched junction bases numbered 5, after V lost 4 bases and J lost 6 bases. In germline, CDR1 is MNHNS, CDR2 SASEGT. The CDR3 sequence is 15 residues long. CDR3: CASSVGLAGVSEQYF. CDR3 DNA sequence: TGTGCCAGCAGTGTGGGACTAGCGGGAGTTTCCGAGCAGTACTTC.

This clone was observed a single time. This chain uses TRBV9 with TRBJ1-2; D is unresolved. The CDR3 contains 13 residues. CDR1 is SGDLS, CDR2 YYNGEE, per germline. V dropped 3 bases and J dropped 4 bases, with 10 bases sitting between them. CDR3 nucleotides: TGTGCCAGCAGCGCCGGGGAAATCTATGGCTACACCTTC. This encodes CASSAGEIYGYTF.

The chain recombines TRBV5-1 with TRBJ1-4; a possible D gene is TRBD1 (6 bases). The CDR3 has 15 amino acids. The germline gives CDR1 SGHRS, CDR2 YFSETQ. The germline V and J ends were trimmed by 4 bases and 7 bases, with 17 bases remaining between them. The CDR3 DNA reads TGCGCCAGCAGCCCTGGACAGACGTCTGGTGAAAAACTGTTTTTT. It is translated as CASSPGQTSGEKLFF.

This clone was seen only once. The chain uses TRBV4-3 and TRBJ1-6; 7 bases match TRBD1. The CDR3 covers 17 residues. Germline CDR1 LGHNA, CDR2 YSLEER. With V trimmed by 2 bases and J by 0 bases, 4 bases remained unmatched. CDR3 coding DNA: TGCGCCAGCAGCCAAACGACAGGGAGCTCCTATAATTCACCCCTCCACTTT. Encoded protein: CASSQTTGSSYNSPLHF.

The J gene is TRBJ2-2, the V gene TRBV4-1; 7 positions match TRBD2. Per germline, CDR1 MGHRA and CDR2 YSYEKL. This CDR3 has 18 residues. The trim removed 0 bases at V and 7 bases at J, leaving 14 bases unmatched. The CDR3 DNA reads as TGCGCCAGCAGCCAAGATCTTTTACCGGGAGGATTTGTCGGGGAGCTGTTTTTT. The encoded protein is CASSQDLLPGGFVGELFF.

This clone was picked up one time. The rearrangement links TRBV4-3 to TRBJ2-6; D remains ambiguous. The CDR3 has 15 residues. V was trimmed by 3 bases and J by 0 bases, leaving 6 bases between them. Germline V gene sequence: CDR1 LGHNA, CDR2 YSLEER. Here the CDR3 DNA reads TGCGCCAGCAGCCATACGGACTCTGGGGCCAACGTCCTGACTTTC. Protein sequence: CASSHTDSGANVLTF.

This clone was found a few times. The rearrangement joins TRBV5-4 to TRBJ1-6, with D hard to call. CDR3 size: 13 residues. V lost 3 bases to trimming and J lost 9 bases, with 10 bases between them. Germline values: CDR1 SGHNT, CDR2 YYREEE (reference sequence). Here the CDR3 DNA reads TGTGCCAGCAGCTCCTTTTATGGTTCACCCCTCCACTTT. Its protein is CASSSFYGSPLHF.

V gene TRBV7-9 combines with J gene TRBJ2-7; D assignment may be TRBD1 or TRBD2 (5 bases each). This CDR3 is built from 14 residues. Trimming shortened V by 5 bases and J by 3 bases, and 14 bases separated the two germline ends. CDR1 is SEHNR and CDR2 is FQNEAQ in the germline V gene (reference sequence). As DNA, the CDR3 is TGTGCCAGCAGCGCCCGGGACGGTTACTACGAGCAGTACTTC. Amino acid sequence: CASSARDGYYEQYF.

V is TRBV7-9 and J is TRBJ1-4; 8 nucleotides line up with TRBD1. V lost 4 bases, J lost 8 bases, and 6 bases stayed unmatched. Germline CDR1 SEHNR, CDR2 FQNEAQ (reference sequence). CDR3 length: 14 amino acids. In DNA form, the CDR3 reads TGTGCCAGCAGCTCGACAGGGGTGAGGGAAAAACTGTTTTTT. Its protein is CASSSTGVREKLFF. Full variable domain (rest looked up from reference TRBV7-9 and TRBJ1-4): DTGVSQNPRHKITKRGQNVTFRCDPISEHNRLYWYRQTLGQGPEFLTYFQNEAQLEKSRLLSDRFSAERPKGSFSTLEIQRTEQGDSAMYLCASSSTGVREKLFFGSGTQLSVL.

The chain couples TRBV2 to TRBJ1-4; 9 bases fit TRBD1. The CDR3 is 17 amino acids. Germline V gives CDR1 SNHLY, CDR2 FYNNEI. V shed 4 bases, J shed 8 bases, and the junction held 14 bases outside the gene matches. The CDR3 loop is CASSGGTGTLVGEKLFF. CDR3 in DNA: TGTGCCAGCAGTGGGGGGACAGGGACCCTTGTCGGGGAAAAACTGTTTTTT.

This chain uses TRBV7-9 with TRBJ2-1; D possibly corresponds to TRBD2 (5 bases). The CDR3 covers 15 residues. Trimming removed 2 bases from V and 4 bases from J, with 12 bases in between. In germline, CDR1 is SEHNR, CDR2 FQNEAQ (reference sequence). CDR3 sequence reads: CASSLSLGSYNEQFF. The CDR3 nucleotides read TGTGCCAGCAGCTTATCCCTGGGGAGTTACAATGAGCAGTTCTTC.

The chain links TRBV5-1 to TRBJ2-5, with D maybe TRBD1 (6 bases). The CDR3 sequence is 16 residues long. CDR1 is SGHRS and CDR2 is YFSETQ in the germline V gene. The germline V and J ends were trimmed by 0 bases and 1 base, with 13 bases remaining between them. CDR3 protein: CASSLGRTDSQETQYF. CDR3 bases: TGCGCCAGCAGCTTGGGACGGACGGACAGCCAAGAGACCCAGTACTTC. Supplemented by reference TRBV5-1 and TRBJ2-5, the full variable domain reads KAGVTQTPRYLIKTRGQQVTLSCSPISGHRSVSWYQQTPGQGLQFLFEYFSETQRNKGNFPGRFSGRQFSNSRSEMNVSTLELGDSALYLCASSLGRTDSQETQYFGPGTRLLVL.

The gene calls are TRBV2 and TRBJ1-2, with D hard to call. Trimming removed 4 bases at V and 1 base at J, with 13 bases between. This CDR3 has 15 residues. Germline loops: CDR1 SNHLY, CDR2 FYNNEI. CDR3 DNA sequence: TGTGCCAGCAGTGGTCCGGACGTCGATAACTATGGCTACACCTTC. Translating gives CASSGPDVDNYGYTF.

The rearrangement links TRBV9 to TRBJ2-1; 10 bases are shared with TRBD2. CDR3 size: 16 residues. The germline gives CDR1 SGDLS, CDR2 YYNGEE. V was clipped by 3 bases and J by 3 bases; unmatched bases: 6. CDR3 loop: CASSAGLAENYNEQFF. Here the CDR3 DNA reads TGTGCCAGCAGCGCTGGACTAGCGGAGAACTACAATGAGCAGTTCTTC.

The chain has TRBV6-5 and TRBJ1-1, with 9 bases lining up with TRBD1. The germline gives CDR1 MNHEY, CDR2 SVGAGI. V lost 7 bases and J lost 3; bases outside the gene matches: 6. CDR3 length: 14 amino acids. The CDR3 region is CASTPQGADTEAFF. The CDR3 DNA reads TGTGCCAGCACCCCACAGGGGGCGGACACTGAAGCTTTCTTT.

As concerns this clone: The identical CDR3 is also encoded by other nucleotide sequences in the sample. The chain couples TRBV9 to TRBJ2-7; TRBD2 matches at 8 bases. J was trimmed by 3 bases and V by 0 bases; bases with no gene match: 5. The germline V gene encodes CDR1 SGDLS and CDR2 YYNGEE. This CDR3 is 15 amino acids long. CDR3 sequence: CASSVDSGRVYEQYF. In nucleotides, the CDR3 is TGTGCCAGCAGCGTAGACAGCGGGAGAGTCTACGAGCAGTACTTC.

V usage is TRBV6-1 and J usage is TRBJ2-5; perhaps D is TRBD1 or TRBD2 (6 bases each). The CDR3 totals 15 residues. Between the trimmed V and J ends, which lost 3 bases and 1 base, there was a span of 12 bases. Germline V gives CDR1 MNHNS, CDR2 SASEGT. CDR3 region: CASSESPGAQETQYF. Here the CDR3 DNA reads TGTGCCAGCAGTGAGTCCCCGGGGGCCCAAGAGACCCAGTACTTC.

V gene TRBV15 combines with J gene TRBJ1-1, with D possibly being TRBD1 (6 bases). V lost 0 bases, J lost 1 base, and 9 bases lay in between. Germline CDR1 is LNHNV and CDR2 is YYDKDF (reference sequence). The CDR3 is made up of 15 amino acids. As DNA, the CDR3 is TGTGCCACCAGCAGAGATCTGGACAGGAACACTGAAGCTTTCTTT. It translates to CATSRDLDRNTEAFF.

The chain has TRBV30 and TRBJ1-2, with D hard to call. There are 11 residues in the CDR3. The germline V gene has CDR1 GTSNPN and CDR2 SVGIG (reference sequence). V lost 2 bases to trimming and J lost 8 bases, with 9 bases between them. CDR3 residues: CAWSPRGGYTF. For the CDR3, the DNA is TGTGCCTGGAGTCCCCGCGGAGGCTACACCTTC.

The rearrangement uses TRBV10-1 and TRBJ2-7; 11 bases agree with TRBD2. The germline V gene encodes CDR1 WNHNN and CDR2 SYGVQD (reference sequence). This CDR3 has 16 residues. V gave up 4 bases and J gave up 1 base; unmatched junction bases: 6. The CDR3 DNA follows: TGCGCCAGCAGTGGGACTAGCGGGTGGAATTCCTACGAGCAGTACTTC. The encoded protein is CASSGTSGWNSYEQYF.

CDR3 nucleotides: TGTGCCAGCAGTTGGTTGTCGGACACAGATACGCAGTATTTT. It encodes CASSWLSDTDTQYF. The chain combines TRBV28 with TRBJ2-3; no firm D call. Trimming shortened V by 4 bases and J by 2 bases, and 10 bases separated the two germline ends. The V gene's germline CDR1 is MDHEN and CDR2 SYDVKM. CDR3 length: 14 amino acids. The whole variable domain, remainder taken from reference TRBV28 and TRBJ2-3, is DVKVTQSSRYLVKRTGEKVFLECVQDMDHENMFWYRQDPGLGLRLIYFSYDVKMKEKGDIPEGYSVSREKKERFSLILESASTNQTSMYLCASSWLSDTDTQYFGPGTRLTVL.

This clone was observed once. V usage is TRBV6-1 and J usage is TRBJ2-7; maybe TRBD2 (5 bases). Trimming left V 0 bases short and J 6 bases short, with 9 bases between. The CDR3 length is 13 residues. Germline CDR1 MNHNS, CDR2 SASEGT. The CDR3 DNA is TGTGCCAGCAGTGAAGCCCGGGCGGGCGAGCAGTACTTC. Translating it yields CASSEARAGEQYF.

J is TRBJ2-7 and V is TRBV7-9, with 9 bases aligning to TRBD1. The V gene's germline CDR1 is SEHNR and CDR2 FQNEAQ (reference sequence). This CDR3 region has 16 residues. The junction had 5 bases not matched to a gene; V was cut back by 1 base and J by 1 base. CDR3 protein: CASSLGWTGDSYEQYF. The CDR3 region has the DNA TGTGCCAGCAGCTTAGGGTGGACAGGGGATTCCTACGAGCAGTACTTC.

In its sample, this clone was seen once. CDR3 bases: TGTGCCAGCAGTGAGTTGTCCGGGACCTACGAGCAGTACTTC. Its translation is CASSELSGTYEQYF. The chain combines TRBV2 with TRBJ2-7, with D tentatively TRBD2 (5 bases). Germline loops: CDR1 SNHLY, CDR2 FYNNEI. Trimming shortened V by 3 bases and J by 2 bases, and 11 bases separated the two germline ends. CDR3 size: 14 residues.